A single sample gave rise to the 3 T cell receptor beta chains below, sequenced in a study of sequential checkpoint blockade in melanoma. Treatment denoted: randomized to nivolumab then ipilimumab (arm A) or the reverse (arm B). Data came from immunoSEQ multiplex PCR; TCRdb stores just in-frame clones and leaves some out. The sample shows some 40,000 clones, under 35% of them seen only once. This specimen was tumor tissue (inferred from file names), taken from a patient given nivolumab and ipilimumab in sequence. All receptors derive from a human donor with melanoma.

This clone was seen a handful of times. The CDR3 DNA reads TGTGCCAGTAGTATTATCGCAGGGGGGACCTACAATGAGCAGTTCTTC. This translates into CASSIIAGGTYNEQFF. The gene calls are TRBV19 and TRBJ2-1; D might be TRBD1 (7 bases). V was cut by 3 bases and J by 2 bases, with 14 bases left in between. The CDR3 spans 16 residues. CDR1 is LNHDA, CDR2 SQIVND, per germline (reference sequence).

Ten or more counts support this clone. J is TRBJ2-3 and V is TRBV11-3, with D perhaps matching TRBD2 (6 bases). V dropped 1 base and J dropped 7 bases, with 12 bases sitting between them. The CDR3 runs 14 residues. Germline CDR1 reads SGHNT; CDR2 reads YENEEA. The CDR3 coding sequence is TGTGCCAGCAGCTTAGGGACGGCGGGAAATACGCAGTATTTT. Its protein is CASSLGTAGNTQYF. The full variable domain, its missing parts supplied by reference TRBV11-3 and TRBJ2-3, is EAGVVQSPRYKIIEKKQPVAFWCNPISGHNTLYWYLQNLGQGPELLIRYENEEAVDDSQLPKDRFSAERLKGVDSTLKIQPAELGDSAVYLCASSLGTAGNTQYFGPGTRLTVL.

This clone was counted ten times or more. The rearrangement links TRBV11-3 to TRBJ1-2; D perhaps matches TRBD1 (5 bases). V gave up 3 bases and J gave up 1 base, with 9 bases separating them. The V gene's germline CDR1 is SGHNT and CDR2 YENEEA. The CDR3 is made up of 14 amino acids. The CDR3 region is CASSLGDRNYGYTF. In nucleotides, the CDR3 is TGTGCCAGCAGCTTGGGGGACCGTAACTATGGCTACACCTTC. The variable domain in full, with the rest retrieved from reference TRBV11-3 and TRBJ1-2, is EAGVVQSPRYKIIEKKQPVAFWCNPISGHNTLYWYLQNLGQGPELLIRYENEEAVDDSQLPKDRFSAERLKGVDSTLKIQPAELGDSAVYLCASSLGDRNYGYTFGSGTRLTVV.